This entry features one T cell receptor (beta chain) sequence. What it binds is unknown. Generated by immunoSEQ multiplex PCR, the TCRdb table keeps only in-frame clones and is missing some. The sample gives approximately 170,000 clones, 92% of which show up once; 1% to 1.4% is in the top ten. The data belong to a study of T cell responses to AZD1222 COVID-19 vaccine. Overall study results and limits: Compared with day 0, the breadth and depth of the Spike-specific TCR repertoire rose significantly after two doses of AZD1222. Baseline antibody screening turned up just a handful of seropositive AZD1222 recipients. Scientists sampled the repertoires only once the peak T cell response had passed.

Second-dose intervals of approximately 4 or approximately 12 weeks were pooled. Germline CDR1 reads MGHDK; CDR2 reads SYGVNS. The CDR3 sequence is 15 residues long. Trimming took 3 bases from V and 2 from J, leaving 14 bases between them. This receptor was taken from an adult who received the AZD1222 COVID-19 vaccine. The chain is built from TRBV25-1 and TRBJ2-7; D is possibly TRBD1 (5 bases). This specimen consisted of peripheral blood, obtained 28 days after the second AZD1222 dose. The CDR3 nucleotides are TGTGCCAGCAGTGAGGGTCCCGACAGCACCTACGAGCAGTACTTC. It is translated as CASSEGPDSTYEQYF.